The 13 T cell receptor beta chains in this list originate from one sample, sequenced in a study of early T cells in non-severe SARS-CoV-2 infection. A single record per CDR3 protein comes from TCRdb applying MiXCR to the 5' RACE reads. The data hold more than 55,000 distinct CDR3 sequences, with roughly 13% observed a single time. Sequencing was performed on whole blood, taken at baseline. Receptor source: an adult who was a healthcare worker with PCR-confirmed SARS-CoV-2 infection or an uninfected control (not recorded which).

This clonotype was seen a few times. The CDR3 DNA sequence: TGTGCCAGCACCATTACAGGGGGGAATTCACCCCTCCACTTT. Translating gives CASTITGGNSPLHF. The chain links TRBV6-6 to TRBJ1-6, with 8 bases that match TRBD1. The germline gives CDR1 MNHNY, CDR2 SVGAGI (reference sequence). J gave up 7 bases and V 7 bases, and 6 bases lay outside the gene matches. The CDR3 is made up of 14 amino acids.

The table lists this clonotype with many counts. V is TRBV5-1 and J is TRBJ2-1, with no clear D. The CDR3 is 13 residues long. The germline V gene encodes CDR1 SGHRS and CDR2 YFSETQ. Trimming shortened V by 2 bases and J by 5 bases, and 8 bases separated the two germline ends. This CDR3 is CASSFHPDNEQFF. CDR3 in DNA: TGCGCCAGCAGCTTTCACCCGGACAATGAGCAGTTCTTC.

This clonotype was detected a few times. The chain links TRBV7-2 to TRBJ2-1, with D tentatively TRBD2 (6 bases). Per germline, CDR1 SGHTA and CDR2 FQGNSA. Trimming left V 2 bases short and J 3 bases short, with 11 bases between. The CDR3 contains 15 residues. DNA for the CDR3: TGTGCCAGCAGCTTATCGACGGGAGTCTACAATGAGCAGTTCTTC. It specifies CASSLSTGVYNEQFF.

This rearrangement joins TRBV11-2 to TRBJ1-2; D might be TRBD1 (5 bases). CDR1 is SGHAT and CDR2 is FQNNGV in the germline V gene. The length of the CDR3 is 13 residues. Trimming left V 7 bases short and J 3 bases short, with 12 bases between. The CDR3 nucleotides read TGTGCCAGCACAGGAGTAGGGGACTATGGCTACACCTTC. The encoded protein is CASTGVGDYGYTF.

The chain combines TRBV29-1 with TRBJ1-4; 8 nucleotides align to TRBD1. J was trimmed by 7 bases and V by 6 bases; bases with no gene match: 7. Per germline, CDR1 SQVTM and CDR2 ANQGSEA. The CDR3 has 13 amino acids. CDR3 loop: CSVQTGASEKLFF. CDR3 nucleotide sequence: TGCAGCGTCCAGACAGGGGCCAGTGAAAAACTGTTTTTT.

In this sample, this clonotype turned up a few times. The chain links TRBV20-1 to TRBJ2-7, with 9 bases lining up with TRBD2. This CDR3 contains 15 residues. Germline loops: CDR1 DFQATT, CDR2 SNEGSKA (reference sequence). V lost 2 bases, J lost 2 bases, and 7 bases stayed unmatched. The CDR3 sequence: CSARNRLAGTYEQYF. The DNA for the CDR3 is TGCAGTGCTAGAAATCGGCTAGCGGGGACCTACGAGCAGTACTTC.

This clonotype has a handful of counts. This sequence joins TRBV11-2 and TRBJ2-7; 8 bases agree with TRBD1. Per germline, CDR1 SGHAT and CDR2 FQNNGV. CDR3 length: 18 residues. V trimming: 5 bases; J trimming: 4 bases; junction bases outside the gene matches: 19. As DNA, the CDR3 is TGTGCCAGCAGCCTATTTAGCCGGACAGGGATGGACGAATACGAGCAGTACTTC. It yields the protein CASSLFSRTGMDEYEQYF. The entire variable domain, with the rest obtained from reference TRBV11-2 and TRBJ2-7, is as follows: EAGVAQSPRYKIIEKRQSVAFWCNPISGHATLYWYQQILGQGPKLLIQFQNNGVVDDSQLPKDRFSAERLKGVDSTLKIQPAKLEDSAVYLCASSLFSRTGMDEYEQYFGPGTRLTVT.

This clonotype was detected ten times or more. The chain uses TRBV12-3 or TRBV12-4 and TRBJ2-3; 7 bases are shared with TRBD1. This CDR3 is 13 amino acids long. The junction had 7 bases not matched to a gene; V was cut back by 8 bases and J by 5 bases. The CDR3 protein is CASGSGGRDTQYF. CDR3 in DNA: TGTGCCAGCGGATCAGGGGGTAGAGATACGCAGTATTTT.

This chain links TRBV18 with TRBJ1-3; no clear D. This CDR3 is 15 amino acids long. V lost 0 bases and J 4 bases, leaving 10 bases between the germline ends. Germline V lookup: CDR1 KGHSH, CDR2 LQKENI. This CDR3 reads CASSPPRGFGNTIYF. The CDR3 nucleotides read TGTGCCAGCTCACCACCGAGAGGGTTCGGAAACACCATATATTTT.

This clonotype was observed a few times. V gene TRBV27 combines with J gene TRBJ2-6; 7 bases align to TRBD1. Per germline, CDR1 MNHEY and CDR2 SMNVEV (reference sequence). There are 15 residues in the CDR3. V lost 5 bases to trimming and J lost 6 bases; unmatched junction nucleotides: 7. CDR3 loop: CASSPGQATANVLTF. CDR3 nucleotide sequence: TGTGCCAGCAGTCCCGGACAGGCCACGGCCAACGTCCTGACTTTC. The entire variable domain, with the rest obtained from reference TRBV27 and TRBJ2-6, is as follows: EAQVTQNPRYLITVTGKKLTVTCSQNMNHEYMSWYRQDPGLGLRQIYYSMNVEVTDKGDVPEGYKVSRKEKRNFPLILESPSPNQTSLYFCASSPGQATANVLTFGAGSRLTVL.

The chain has TRBV7-2 and TRBJ2-1; 7 nucleotides agree with TRBD2. V trimming: 5 bases; J trimming: 6 bases; junction bases outside the gene matches: 13. Germline assignment: CDR1 SGHTA and CDR2 FQGNSA. The CDR3 consists of 16 residues. The CDR3 nucleotides read TGTGCCAGCAGCGGCTTGGGGCGGGAGTGGGTCAATGAGCAGTTCTTC. Translated, it gives CASSGLGREWVNEQFF. Combining the CDR3 with reference TRBV7-2 and TRBJ2-1 gives the whole variable domain GAGVSQSPSNKVTEKGKDVELRCDPISGHTALYWYRQSLGQGLEFLIYFQGNSAPDKSGLPSDRFSAERTGGSVSTLTIQRTQQEDSAVYLCASSGLGREWVNEQFFGPGTRLTVL.

V is TRBV14 and J is TRBJ1-1; D gene unclear. The CDR3 is made up of 13 amino acids. V lost 1 base, J lost 1 base, and 4 bases lay in between. Germline assignment: CDR1 SGHDN and CDR2 FVKESK. The CDR3 protein is CASSQAENTEAFF. DNA for the CDR3: TGTGCCAGCAGCCAAGCAGAGAACACTGAAGCTTTCTTT. The variable domain in full, completed from reference TRBV14 and TRBJ1-1, reads EAGVTQFPSHSVIEKGQTVTLRCDPISGHDNLYWYRRVMGKEIKFLLHFVKESKQDESGMPNNRFLAERTGGTYSTLKVQPAELEDSGVYFCASSQAENTEAFFGQGTRLTVV.

This sequence joins TRBV27 and TRBJ2-7; weak D call: TRBD2 (6 bases). The CDR3 is 14 residues long. Germline assignment: CDR1 MNHEY and CDR2 SMNVEV (reference sequence). V lost 2 bases and J 4 bases, leaving 12 bases between the germline ends. In nucleotides, the CDR3 is TGTGCCAGCAGTTTAGAGGGGAGCGGGTACGAGCAGTACTTC. Translating it yields CASSLEGSGYEQYF.